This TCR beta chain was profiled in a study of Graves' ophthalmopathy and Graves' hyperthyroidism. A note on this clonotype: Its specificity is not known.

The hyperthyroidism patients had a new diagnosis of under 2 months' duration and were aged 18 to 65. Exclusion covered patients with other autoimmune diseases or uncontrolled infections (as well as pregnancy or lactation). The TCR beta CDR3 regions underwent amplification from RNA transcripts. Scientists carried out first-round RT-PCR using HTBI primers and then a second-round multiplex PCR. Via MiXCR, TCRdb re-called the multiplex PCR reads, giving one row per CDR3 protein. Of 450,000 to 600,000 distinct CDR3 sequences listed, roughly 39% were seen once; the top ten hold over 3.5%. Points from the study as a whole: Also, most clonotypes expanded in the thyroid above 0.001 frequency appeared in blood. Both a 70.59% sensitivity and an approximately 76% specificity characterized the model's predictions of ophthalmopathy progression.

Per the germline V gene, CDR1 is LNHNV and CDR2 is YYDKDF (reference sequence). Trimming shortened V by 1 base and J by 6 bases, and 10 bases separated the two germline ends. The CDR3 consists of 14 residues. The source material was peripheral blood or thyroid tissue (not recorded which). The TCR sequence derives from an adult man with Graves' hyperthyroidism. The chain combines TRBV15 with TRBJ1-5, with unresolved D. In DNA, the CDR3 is TGTGCCACCAGCAGAGGGGAGCGGGGTCAGCCCCAGCATTTT. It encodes CATSRGERGQPQHF.